A selection of T cell receptor beta chains follows, all from one sample in a study of blood T cell repertoires in COVID-19. TCRdb's copy holds only in-frame clones and misses some; the assay was immunoSEQ multiplex PCR. The sample includes fewer than 250,000 clones, roughly 82% of them seen just once. Sequences were obtained from peripheral blood. The origin of the receptors is a middle-aged woman with acute or convalescent COVID-19. Both conserved end residues are part of each CDR3. D genes are given only for firm matches. Clone size is shown for a subset of rows, as once, few, many or a class of expanded clone.

clone_size	d_call	v_call	j_call	cdr3_aa	cdr3_nt
.	TRBD2	TRBV7-9	TRBJ2-5	CASSFSREGETQYF	TGTGCCAGCAGCTTTTCCCGGGAGGGAGAGACCCAGTACTTC
.	.	TRBV14	TRBJ1-2	CASSQDLQGRDGYTF	TGTGCCAGCAGCCAAGATTTGCAGGGTCGGGATGGCTACACCTTC
.	TRBD1	TRBV7-2	TRBJ2-7	CASSSDRSTSYEQYF	TGTGCCAGCAGCTCGGACAGGAGCACCTCCTACGAGCAGTACTTC
once	.	TRBV7-2	TRBJ1-2	CASSLGEVVVTF	TGTGCCAGCAGCTTAGGGGAGGTGGTCGTCACCTTC
.	.	TRBV7-8	TRBJ2-7	CACGAGRYEQYF	TGTGCCTGCGGGGCAGGGCGATACGAGCAGTACTTC
.	.	TRBV7-7	TRBJ2-1	CASSLDRDNEQFF	TGTGCCAGCAGCTTAGACAGGGACAATGAGCAGTTCTTC
.	TRBD2	TRBV6-2/TRBV6-3	TRBJ2-7	CASSYTSGDVSYEQYF	TGTGCCAGCAGTTACACTAGCGGGGACGTCTCCTACGAGCAGTACTTC
.	.	TRBV2	TRBJ1-4	CASGPTELKLFF	TGTGCCAGCGGTCCGACTGAACTGAAACTGTTTTTT
.	.	TRBV25-1	TRBJ1-4	CASRTDSNEKLFF	TGTGCCAGCAGGACAGATTCTAATGAAAAACTGTTTTTT
few	.	TRBV6-2/TRBV6-3	TRBJ1-1	CASSYTGSTEAFF	TGTGCCAGCAGTTACACCGGGAGCACTGAAGCTTTCTTT
.	.	TRBV6-4	TRBJ2-1	CASSDSHRGSYNEQFF	TGTGCCAGCAGTGACTCCCACCGGGGCTCCTACAATGAGCAGTTCTTC
.	.	TRBV15	TRBJ1-1	CATSRVGSQEGRTEAFF	TGTGCCACCAGCAGAGTCGGGTCGCAGGAAGGGAGAACTGAAGCTTTCTTT
.	TRBD1	TRBV19	TRBJ1-4	CASSMDRGLNEKLFF	TGTGCCAGTAGTATGGACAGGGGTCTAAATGAAAAACTGTTTTTT
.	.	TRBV5-1	TRBJ2-2	CASSFDSTNTGELFF	TGCGCCAGCAGCTTCGACAGTACGAACACCGGGGAGCTGTTTTTT
.	.	TRBV19	TRBJ2-6	CASSMTPGSNVLTF	TGTGCCAGTAGTATGACCCCCGGGAGCAACGTCCTGACTTTC
.	.	TRBV9	TRBJ2-3	CASTSFGSRPSSTDTQYF	TGTGCCAGCACAAGCTTCGGGAGCAGACCTTCTAGCACAGATACGCAGTATTTT
.	.	TRBV11-2	TRBJ1-2	CASSGQRLNYGYTF	TGTGCCAGCAGCGGACAGCGCCTGAACTATGGCTACACCTTC
.	TRBD1	TRBV10-3	TRBJ2-3	CAISGTGPDTQYF	TGTGCCATCAGTGGGACAGGCCCTGATACGCAGTATTTT
.	TRBD2	TRBV5-1	TRBJ2-1	CASSWPSGGAGEQFF	TGCGCCAGCAGCTGGCCTAGCGGGGGGGCCGGTGAGCAGTTCTTC